This T cell receptor (beta chain) was profiled in a study of identical twins. Turning to this clonotype: The antigen is not known.

Study-wide points: Interpretation of the results relied on cross-sectional statistical analysis and not on following the same donors. Weaker excess twin sharing was observed in beta out-of-frame sequences. While abundant cord blood beta clonotypes carried fewer insertions, memory repertoires showed no such pattern.

Template switching added a universal primer binding site, and final cDNA carried unique molecular identifiers. MiXCR was run by TCRdb on the 5' RACE reads, yielding one entry per CDR3 protein. Seen here are about 890,000 distinct CDR3 sequences, 10% to 15% observed once, and the top ten hold roughly 1.5%. These records were also assigned to another study, of yellow fever vaccine responses in identical twins.

This TCR was sampled from a woman under 30 in good health. Sequencing used PBMCs.

CDR3 sequence: CSATTGTDLSNTQYF. The DNA of the CDR3 is TGCAGTGCCACCACCGGGACCGACCTCTCAAATACGCAGTATTTT. J is TRBJ2-3 and V is TRBV20-1; tentatively, D is TRBD1 or TRBD2 (5 bases each). CDR1 DFQATT and CDR2 SNEGSKA come from the germline V gene (reference sequence). V was trimmed by 6 bases and J by 7 bases, leaving 23 bases between them. The CDR3 length is 15 residues.